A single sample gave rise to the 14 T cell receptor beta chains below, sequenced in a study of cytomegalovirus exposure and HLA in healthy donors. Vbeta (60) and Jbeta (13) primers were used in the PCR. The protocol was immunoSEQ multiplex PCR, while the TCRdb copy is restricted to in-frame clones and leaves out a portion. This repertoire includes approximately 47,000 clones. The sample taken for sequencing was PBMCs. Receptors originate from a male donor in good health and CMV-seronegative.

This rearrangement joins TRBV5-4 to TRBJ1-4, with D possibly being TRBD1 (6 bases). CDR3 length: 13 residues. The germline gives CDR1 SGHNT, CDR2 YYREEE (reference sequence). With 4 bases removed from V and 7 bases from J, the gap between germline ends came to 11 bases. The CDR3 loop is CASSSRGTEKLFF. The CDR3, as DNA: TGTGCCAGCAGCAGCAGGGGCACTGAAAAACTGTTTTTT.

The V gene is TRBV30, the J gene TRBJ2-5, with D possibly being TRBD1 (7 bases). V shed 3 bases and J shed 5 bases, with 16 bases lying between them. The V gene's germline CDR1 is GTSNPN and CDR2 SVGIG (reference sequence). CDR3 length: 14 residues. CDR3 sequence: CAWSLRGAGETQYF. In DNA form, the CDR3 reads TGTGCCTGGAGCCTCAGGGGGGCTGGGGAGACCCAGTACTTC.

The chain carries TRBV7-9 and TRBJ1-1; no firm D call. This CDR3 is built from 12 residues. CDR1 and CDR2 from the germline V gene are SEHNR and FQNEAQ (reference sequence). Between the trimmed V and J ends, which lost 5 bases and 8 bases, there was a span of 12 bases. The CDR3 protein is CASSVGPREAFF. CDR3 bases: TGTGCCAGCAGCGTGGGCCCTCGGGAAGCTTTCTTT.

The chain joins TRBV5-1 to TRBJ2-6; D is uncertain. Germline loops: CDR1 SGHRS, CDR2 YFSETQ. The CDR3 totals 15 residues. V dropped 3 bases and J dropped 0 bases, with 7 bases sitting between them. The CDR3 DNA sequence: TGCGCCAGCAGCTCCGCCGGCTCTGGGGCCAACGTCCTGACTTTC. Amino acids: CASSSAGSGANVLTF.

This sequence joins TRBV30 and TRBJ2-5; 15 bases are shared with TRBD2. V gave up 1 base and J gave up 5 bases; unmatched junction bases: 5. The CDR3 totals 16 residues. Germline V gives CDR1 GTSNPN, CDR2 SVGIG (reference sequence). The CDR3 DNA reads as TGTGCCTGGAGTGGGGGACTAGCGGGGGGCGGCGAGACCCAGTACTTC. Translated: CAWSGGLAGGGETQYF. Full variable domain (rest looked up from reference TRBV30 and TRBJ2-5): SQTIHQWPATLVQPVGSPLSLECTVEGTSNPNLYWYRQAAGRGLQLLFYSVGIGQISSEVPQNLSASRPQDRQFILSSKKLLLSDSGFYLCAWSGGLAGGGETQYFGPGTRLLVL.

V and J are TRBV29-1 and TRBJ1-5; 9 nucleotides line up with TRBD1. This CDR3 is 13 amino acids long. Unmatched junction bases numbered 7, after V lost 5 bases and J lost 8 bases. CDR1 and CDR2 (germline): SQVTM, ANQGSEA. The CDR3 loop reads CSVQQGASEPQHF. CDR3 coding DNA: TGCAGCGTTCAACAGGGGGCTTCGGAGCCCCAGCATTTT.

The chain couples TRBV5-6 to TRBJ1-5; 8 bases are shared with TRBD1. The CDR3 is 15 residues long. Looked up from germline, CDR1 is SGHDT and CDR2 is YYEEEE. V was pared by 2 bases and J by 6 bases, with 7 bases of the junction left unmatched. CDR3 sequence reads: CASSFGNRGGQPQHF. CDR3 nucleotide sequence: TGTGCCAGCAGCTTTGGGAACAGGGGGGGTCAGCCCCAGCATTTT.

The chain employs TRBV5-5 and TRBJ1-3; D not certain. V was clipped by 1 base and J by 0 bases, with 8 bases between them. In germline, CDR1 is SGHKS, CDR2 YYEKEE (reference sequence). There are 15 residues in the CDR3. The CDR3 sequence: CASSLLQNSGNTIYF. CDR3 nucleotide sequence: TGTGCCAGCAGCTTGTTACAAAACTCTGGAAACACCATATATTTT.

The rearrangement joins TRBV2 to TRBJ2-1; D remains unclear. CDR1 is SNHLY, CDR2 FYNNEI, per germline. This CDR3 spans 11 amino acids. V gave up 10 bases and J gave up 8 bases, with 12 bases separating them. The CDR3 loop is CATLSQDEQFF. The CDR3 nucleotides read TGTGCCACCCTATCTCAGGATGAGCAGTTCTTC. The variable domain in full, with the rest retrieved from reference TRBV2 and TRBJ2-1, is EPEVTQTPSHQVTQMGQEVILRCVPISNHLYFYWYRQILGQKVEFLVSFYNNEISEKSEIFDDQFSVERPDGSNFTLKIRSTKLEDSAMYFCATLSQDEQFFGPGTRLTVL.

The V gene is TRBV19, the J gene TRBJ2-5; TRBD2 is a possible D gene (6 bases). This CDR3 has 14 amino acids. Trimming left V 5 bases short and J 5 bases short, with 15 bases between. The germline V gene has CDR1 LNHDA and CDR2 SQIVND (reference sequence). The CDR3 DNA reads TGTGCCAGTAGTCCAACCGGGAGCTGGGAGACCCAGTACTTC. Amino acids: CASSPTGSWETQYF.

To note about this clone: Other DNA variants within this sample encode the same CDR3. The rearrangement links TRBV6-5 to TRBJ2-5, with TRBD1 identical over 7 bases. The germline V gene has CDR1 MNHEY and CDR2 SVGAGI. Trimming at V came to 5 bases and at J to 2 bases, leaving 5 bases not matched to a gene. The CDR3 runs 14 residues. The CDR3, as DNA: TGTGCCAGCAGTAGCAACAGGGGTCAAGAGACCCAGTACTTC. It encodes CASSSNRGQETQYF.

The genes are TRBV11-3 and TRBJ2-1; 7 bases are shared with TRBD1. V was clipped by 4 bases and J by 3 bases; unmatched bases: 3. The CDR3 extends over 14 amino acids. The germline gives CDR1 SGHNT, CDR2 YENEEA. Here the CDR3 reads CASSSGQSYNEQFF. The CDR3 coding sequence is TGTGCCAGCAGCTCGGGACAGAGCTACAATGAGCAGTTCTTC.

CDR3 in DNA: TGTGCCAGCAGCTTAAGGGCAGGGGGTCGTACAGATACGCAGTATTTT. Its translation: CASSLRAGGRTDTQYF. The chain couples TRBV7-3 to TRBJ2-3, with TRBD1 matching 7 bases. Germline lookup yields CDR1 SGHTA and CDR2 FQGTGA. V was pared by 1 base and J by 3 bases, with 7 bases of the junction left unmatched. The CDR3 sequence is 16 residues long.

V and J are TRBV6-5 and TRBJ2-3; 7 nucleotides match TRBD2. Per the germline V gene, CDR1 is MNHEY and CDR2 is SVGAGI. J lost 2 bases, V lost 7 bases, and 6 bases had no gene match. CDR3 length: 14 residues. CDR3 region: CASISSGATDTQYF. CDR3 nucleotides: TGTGCCAGCATTTCTAGCGGCGCCACAGATACGCAGTATTTT.